This TCR beta chain emerged from a study of T cells in Graves' hyperthyroidism and ophthalmopathy. Study results and caveats: Researchers report that a 13 V-J model separated ophthalmopathy from stable hyperthyroidism. Most clonotypes expanded in thyroid above 0.001 were likewise present in blood.

The study excluded patients with uncontrolled infection, other autoimmune disease, pregnancy or lactation. Thyroid ultrasound and orbital computed tomography, with clinical symptoms and serum thyroxine and TRAb, informed diagnoses. Authors of the study amplified TCR beta CDR3 regions from RNA transcripts. HTBI primers were the set used in a first-round RT-PCR of the TCR CDR3. Each CDR3 protein is one row after TCRdb ran MiXCR on the multiplex PCR reads. Of 450,000 to 700,000 distinct CDR3 sequences in the sample, around 45% were seen once. Regarding this clonotype: Its matching antigen is unknown.

V shed 2 bases, J shed 7 bases, and the junction held 21 bases outside the gene matches. Per germline, CDR1 SGHAT and CDR2 FQNNGV. The CDR3 extends over 20 amino acids. The sequencing sample was made of peripheral blood or thyroid tissue (not recorded which). This TCR came from an adult woman with Graves' disease, either hyperthyroidism or ophthalmopathy (not recorded which). The V and J genes are TRBV11-2 and TRBJ2-2; 8 bases fit TRBD1. CDR3 nucleotides: TGTGCCAGCAGCTTAAGTCCAATGAACACTGAGACAGGGGCGTACGGGGAGCTGTTTTTT. Encoded protein: CASSLSPMNTETGAYGELFF.